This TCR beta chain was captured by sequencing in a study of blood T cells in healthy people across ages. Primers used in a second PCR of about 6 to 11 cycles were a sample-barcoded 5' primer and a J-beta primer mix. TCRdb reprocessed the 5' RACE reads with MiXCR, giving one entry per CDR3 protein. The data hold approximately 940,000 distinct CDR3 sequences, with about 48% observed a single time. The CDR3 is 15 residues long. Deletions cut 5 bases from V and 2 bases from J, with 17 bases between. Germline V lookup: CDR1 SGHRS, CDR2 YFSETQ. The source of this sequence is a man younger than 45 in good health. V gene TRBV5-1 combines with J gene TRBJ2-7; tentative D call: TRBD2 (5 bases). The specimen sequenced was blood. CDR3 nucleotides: TGCGCCAGCAGTTGGAGTAGAGGGAACCCCTACGAGCAGTACTTC. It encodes CASSWSRGNPYEQYF.